This is a list of T cell receptor beta chains from one sample in a study of cytomegalovirus exposure and HLA in healthy donors. Clones were read by immunoSEQ multiplex PCR, and TCRdb kept only the in-frame ones, dropping some. The profile covers fewer than 250,000 clones, with 70% to 80% appearing a single time and around 3.9% taken by the ten largest. Sequencing was done on a sample of PBMCs. The source is a male donor in good health and CMV-seronegative. CDR3s include the opening cysteine and the closing phenylalanine or tryptophan. The order of the fields is D gene, CDR3 length, clone size, J gene, V gene, CDR3 DNA, CDR3 protein. D genes are given only for firm matches. Expanded clones are given a class, and other clones once, few, many or no size at all.

- | 14 | - | TRBJ2-2 | TRBV28 | TGTGCCAGCAGTTTAGGGGCGTACACCGGGGAGCTGTTTTTT | CASSLGAYTGELFF
TRBD1 | 15 | - | TRBJ2-7 | TRBV5-6 | TGTGCCAGCCTCAGCTTGGGACAGGGGTACCACGAGCAGTACTTC | CASLSLGQGYHEQYF
- | 17 | few | TRBJ2-3 | TRBV9 | TGTGCCAGCAGCTCACCCCACGGCGGGACTAGCACAGATACGCAGTATTTT | CASSSPHGGTSTDTQYF
TRBD1 | 13 | few | TRBJ2-7 | TRBV2 | TGTGCCAGCCGACAGGGTGCCCCCTACGAGCAGTACTTC | CASRQGAPYEQYF
- | 11 | - | TRBJ1-2 | TRBV29-1 | TGCAGCGCTGACTTGACAGATGGCTACACCTTC | CSADLTDGYTF
TRBD2 | 13 | - | TRBJ2-3 | TRBV18 | TGTGCCAGCTTGGGGACTAGCGCGGATACGCAGTATTTT | CASLGTSADTQYF
- | 16 | - | TRBJ2-2 | TRBV7-9 | TGTTCCAGCAGTCCCACCGGACAGTCGAACACCGGGGAGCTGTTTTTT | CSSSPTGQSNTGELFF
- | 13 | - | TRBJ1-5 | TRBV6-6 | TGTGCCAGCCTCTATACAGAGAATCAGCCCCAGCATTTT | CASLYTENQPQHF
TRBD1 | 15 | few | TRBJ2-3 | TRBV5-8 | TGTGCCAGCAGCCACGGACAGGGGTGGACAGATACGCAGTATTTT | CASSHGQGWTDTQYF
- | 16 | - | TRBJ2-2 | TRBV7-9 | TGTGCCAGCAGCTTTAACAGGGTACGGGACACCGGGGAGCTGTTTTTT | CASSFNRVRDTGELFF
- | 14 | - | TRBJ1-4 | TRBV28 | TGTGCCAGCAGTTTGGCAGGACTTAATGAAAAACTGTTTTTT | CASSLAGLNEKLFF
TRBD1 | 17 | - | TRBJ1-1 | TRBV7-9 | TGTGCCAGCAGCCTACCGTCCGGACAGGGTTTATACACTGAAGCTTTCTTT | CASSLPSGQGLYTEAFF
- | 12 | - | TRBJ2-3 | TRBV29-1 | TGCAGCGTTGCAGTCTCCGCAGATACGCAGTATTTT | CSVAVSADTQYF
- | 14 | - | TRBJ1-2 | TRBV11-2 | TGTGCCAGCAGCTTAGCCCCCGACAGGTATGGCTACACCTTC | CASSLAPDRYGYTF
TRBD2 | 19 | - | TRBJ2-2 | TRBV4-2 | TGTGCCAGCAGCCAAGACCGGTCTAGCGGGGGCGGGTCCACCGGGGAGCTGTTCTTT | CASSQDRSSGGGSTGELFF
- | 17 | - | TRBJ1-5 | TRBV4-1 | TGCGCCAGCAGCCAAGAAGAGCGGACAGAGATCAATCAGCCCCAGCATTTT | CASSQEERTEINQPQHF
- | 13 | - | TRBJ2-5 | TRBV27 | TGTGCCAGCAGCGGGGAGATCCGAGAGACCCAGTACTTC | CASSGEIRETQYF
- | 13 | - | TRBJ2-5 | TRBV7-6 | TGTGCCAGCAGCTTAGCCGGGAGCGAGACCCAGTACTTC | CASSLAGSETQYF
- | 14 | once | TRBJ2-7 | TRBV4-1 | TGCGCCAGCAGCCAAGAAACTGCGCCCTACGAGCAGTACTTC | CASSQETAPYEQYF
TRBD2 | 15 | - | TRBJ2-1 | TRBV28 | TGTGCCAGCAGTTTATTGTCTAGCGGGAGGGCCGGGCAGTTCTTC | CASSLLSSGRAGQFF
TRBD1 | 15 | - | TRBJ1-1 | TRBV19 | TGTGCCAGCACCACCCAGGGACAGCCGAACACTGAAGCTTTCTTT | CASTTQGQPNTEAFF
- | 15 | few | TRBJ1-5 | TRBV7-6 | TGTGCCAGCAGCTTAGGTGGGGGGGGCAATCAGCCCCAGCATTTT | CASSLGGGGNQPQHF
TRBD1 | 18 | - | TRBJ1-2 | TRBV25-1 | TGTGCCAGCAGCCTCCTGGGAGGGACAGGCGACACCTTCTATGGCTACACCTTC | CASSLLGGTGDTFYGYTF
TRBD1 | 14 | - | TRBJ1-5 | TRBV5-5 | TGTGCCAGCAGCCCCGGGACAGGGAATCAGCCCCAGCATTTT | CASSPGTGNQPQHF